What follows are 6 T cell receptor beta chains derived from one specimen sequenced in a study of CD8 T cells in Susac syndrome. Random hexamers were used to reverse transcribe roughly 0.5 to 1 ug of RNA. TCRdb processed the immunoSEQ multiplex PCR reads anew with MiXCR; each CDR3 protein has one entry. The data hold 200,000 to 300,000 distinct CDR3 sequences, with around 93% observed a single time. Sequencing was done on a sample of CD4+ T cells from PBMCs. These receptors originate from a human donor with multiple sclerosis.

This chain joins TRBV6-6 and TRBJ1-2; D gene ambiguous. The germline CDR1 and CDR2 sequences are MNHNY and SVGAGI (reference sequence). This CDR3 has 15 amino acids. The V and J ends lost 2 bases and 6 bases respectively, with 16 bases between them. CDR3: CASSYARGDSNGYTF. CDR3 DNA: TGTGCCAGCAGTTACGCTCGGGGAGACTCGAATGGCTACACCTTC.

The V call is TRBV9, the J call TRBJ1-3; D is unresolved. The CDR3 is 15 amino acids. Trimming took off 4 bases at V and 0 bases at J, with 11 bases between the two ends. In germline, CDR1 is SGDLS, CDR2 YYNGEE. CDR3 sequence: CASSRRWDSGNTIYF. CDR3 DNA sequence: TGTGCCAGCAGCCGGAGATGGGACTCTGGAAACACCATATATTTT.

The chain employs TRBV5-1 and TRBJ2-2, with unresolved D. Looked up from germline, CDR1 is SGHRS and CDR2 is YFSETQ. Trimming cost V 0 bases and J 4 bases, with 13 bases left between them. The CDR3 contains 16 residues. The CDR3 region is CASSLGIGPSTGELFF. CDR3 in DNA: TGCGCCAGCAGCTTGGGAATAGGGCCGAGCACCGGGGAGCTGTTTTTT.

V usage is TRBV30 and J usage is TRBJ2-3; 7 nucleotides align to TRBD2. The CDR3 runs 14 residues. Germline values: CDR1 GTSNPN, CDR2 SVGIG (reference sequence). The trim removed 1 base at V and 0 bases at J, leaving 1 base unmatched. CDR3 protein: CAWSGRGSTDTQYF. CDR3 DNA sequence: TGTGCCTGGAGTGGGCGGGGGAGCACAGATACGCAGTATTTT.

The genes are TRBV29-1 and TRBJ2-2; D might be TRBD1 (7 bases). This CDR3 is 14 amino acids long. Germline V gives CDR1 SQVTM, CDR2 ANQGSEA. V was cut by 4 bases and J by 5 bases, with 14 bases left in between. DNA for the CDR3: TGCAGCGTTGGGCGGACAGGAGGGACCGGGGAGCTGTTTTTT. Encoded protein: CSVGRTGGTGELFF.

The V gene is TRBV29-1, the J gene TRBJ2-4; 8 bases fit TRBD2. Germline assignment: CDR1 SQVTM and CDR2 ANQGSEA. The CDR3 contains 13 residues. With V trimmed by 3 bases and J by 6 bases, 4 bases remained unmatched. The CDR3 DNA is TGCAGCGTTGAGTCGGGAGGGACAAACATTCAGTACTTC. Protein: CSVESGGTNIQYF.